This TCR beta chain was profiled in a study of CD8 T cells in Susac syndrome. Trimming stripped 4 bases from V and 0 bases from J, with 13 bases between. This CDR3 has 16 amino acids. Germline CDR1 KGHDR, CDR2 SFDVKD. After extraction with the RNeasy kit, roughly 0.45 to 1 ug of the RNA was reverse transcribed using random hexamers. The CDR3 of TCR beta was amplified by immunoSEQ multiplex PCR across 54 Vbeta and 13 Jbeta. TCRdb re-called the immunoSEQ multiplex PCR reads with MiXCR, one entry per CDR3 protein. The table includes 150,000 to 180,000 distinct CDR3 sequences, 95% detected once. Negative isolation yielded CD4+ and CD8+ T cells, and FACS enriched TEMRA cells. Study-level points and caveats: Where Susac syndrome CD4+ T cell repertoires were concerned, no clonal expansion was evident.

On this clonotype itself: The antigen is not known.

The sequence was collected from a human donor with Susac syndrome. Specimen: CD4+ T cells from PBMCs. The rearrangement joins TRBV24-1 to TRBJ2-3; maybe TRBD2 (6 bases). CDR3 sequence reads: CATSDSGLASTDTQYF. For the CDR3, the DNA is TGTGCCACCAGTGACAGCGGCCTAGCGAGCACAGATACGCAGTATTTT.